These 6 T cell receptor beta chains were sequenced from one sample in a study of T cell responses to AZD1222 COVID-19 vaccine. Clones were sequenced by immunoSEQ multiplex PCR, and TCRdb holds only the in-frame ones, with some missing. The table lists 97,000 or so clones, 70% to 90% of them singletons. The sample consisted of peripheral blood, taken on day 0 of AZD1222 vaccination. The receptors come from an adult in good health.

This chain uses TRBV5-1 with TRBJ1-1; D may be TRBD1 (5 bases). CDR1 is SGHRS, CDR2 YFSETQ, per germline. The CDR3 is 15 residues long. V was cut by 1 base and J by 1 base, with 11 bases left in between. The CDR3 is CASSLQGSGNTEAFF. The CDR3 DNA reads TGCGCCAGCAGCTTGCAGGGCAGCGGGAACACTGAAGCTTTCTTT.

This clone was detected only once. The chain is built from TRBV30 and TRBJ2-2; D not resolved. Germline loops: CDR1 GTSNPN, CDR2 SVGIG (reference sequence). The CDR3 spans 14 residues. V was clipped by 3 bases and J by 2 bases, with 10 bases between them. CDR3 loop: CAWSGHGNTGELFF. The CDR3 region has the DNA TGTGCCTGGAGCGGCCATGGTAACACCGGGGAGCTGTTTTTT.

The genes are TRBV7-2 and TRBJ2-1, with D possibly called TRBD1 or TRBD2 (5 bases each). The CDR3 length is 16 residues. The germline V and J ends were trimmed by 4 bases and 0 bases, with 13 bases remaining between them. Germline CDR1 and CDR2: SGHTA and FQGNSA. The CDR3 DNA reads TGTGCCAGCAGCTCCAACCCAGGGAGCTCCTACAATGAGCAGTTCTTC. Protein product: CASSSNPGSSYNEQFF.

This rearrangement joins TRBV4-2 to TRBJ1-5, with D perhaps TRBD1 (5 bases). The CDR3 length is 15 residues. Trimming removed 3 bases from V and 6 bases from J, with 15 bases in between. Germline assignment: CDR1 LGHNA and CDR2 YNFKEQ. CDR3 region: CASSQGRTFTQPQHF. CDR3 coding DNA: TGTGCCAGCAGCCAGGGTAGGACATTTACTCAGCCCCAGCATTTT.

The J gene is TRBJ2-2, the V gene TRBV5-4, with D possibly matching TRBD1 (7 bases). Looked up from germline, CDR1 is SGHNT and CDR2 is YYREEE (reference sequence). The V gene lost 2 bases and the J gene lost 1 base, with 12 bases spanning the gap. This CDR3 spans 16 amino acids. This CDR3 reads CASSFGGQKNTGELFF. The CDR3 region has the DNA TGTGCCAGCAGCTTCGGGGGACAGAAGAACACCGGGGAGCTGTTTTTT.

The V and J genes are TRBV12-3 or TRBV12-4 and TRBJ2-7; D might be TRBD1 (6 bases). This CDR3 contains 13 residues. The V end was cut by 5 bases, the J end by 2 bases, with 10 bases between. The CDR3 DNA sequence: TGTGCCAGCAGTCTCGGACAGACCTACGAGCAGTACTTC. Translating it yields CASSLGQTYEQYF.